The 6 T cell receptor beta chains listed next were all sequenced from one sample in a study of CD8+ T cells in alopecia areata. As the sequencing template, cDNA was produced by extracting RNA and reverse transcribing it. Clones were read by immunoSEQ multiplex PCR, and TCRdb kept only the in-frame ones, dropping some. This table holds about 97,000 clones, roughly two fifths found once. Material: CD4+ T cells sorted from blood. These TCRs come from a human donor with alopecia areata.

There are a few counts of this clone. The chain links TRBV18 to TRBJ1-1; maybe TRBD1 (6 bases). The CDR3 runs to 16 residues. Trimming cost V 3 bases and J 0 bases, with 14 bases left between them. Germline values: CDR1 KGHSH, CDR2 LQKENI. CDR3 in amino acids: CASSPPLSGVNTEAFF. CDR3 DNA sequence: TGTGCCAGCTCACCCCCGCTGTCAGGGGTGAACACTGAAGCTTTCTTT.

On this clone: Other nucleotide sequences in the sample specify the same CDR3. The chain combines TRBV7-3 with TRBJ2-5; 8 positions match TRBD1. Germline V gives CDR1 SGHTA, CDR2 FQGTGA. CDR3 length equals 13 residues. V gave up 4 bases and J gave up 4 bases; unmatched junction bases: 2. CDR3 protein: CASSSDRGETQYF. CDR3 DNA: TGTGCCAGCAGCTCAGACAGGGGAGAGACCCAGTACTTC.

This clone was found a few times. V gene TRBV4-1 combines with J gene TRBJ2-5; perhaps TRBD1 as D (5 bases). CDR1 is MGHRA and CDR2 is YSYEKL in the germline V gene. CDR3 length: 17 residues. Trimming shortened V by 1 base and J by 0 bases, and 15 bases separated the two germline ends. The CDR3: CASSQGPPRQYQETQYF. The CDR3 DNA sequence: TGCGCCAGCAGCCAAGGCCCCCCTCGACAGTACCAAGAGACCCAGTACTTC.

This chain joins TRBV12-5 and TRBJ2-3; no clear D gene. Trimming removed 0 bases at V and 1 base at J, with 11 bases between. This CDR3 has 16 residues. Germline V CDR1 and CDR2: LGHNT, FRNRAP. CDR3: CASGLVLGSGTDTQYF. CDR3 DNA sequence: TGTGCTAGTGGTTTGGTACTGGGATCGGGCACAGATACGCAGTATTTT.

The chain links TRBV6-6 to TRBJ1-6; no clear D. This CDR3 comprises 11 residues. The ends were cut back, 8 bases at V and 14 bases at J, with 13 bases in the middle. Germline V gene sequence: CDR1 MNHNY, CDR2 SVGAGI (reference sequence). The CDR3 sequence: CASGNPGSLHF. The CDR3 nucleotides read TGTGCCAGCGGGAACCCGGGATCCCTCCACTTT.

V usage is TRBV5-1 and J usage is TRBJ2-3; a weak D match, TRBD1 (6 bases). The germline V gene encodes CDR1 SGHRS and CDR2 YFSETQ. The V end was cut by 0 bases, the J end by 6 bases, with 14 bases between. The CDR3 is 15 amino acids. The CDR3 DNA sequence: TGCGCCAGCAGCTTGGAGGCAGGGGTTTCTGATACGCAGTATTTT. It is translated as CASSLEAGVSDTQYF.